Listed below are T cell receptor beta chains from one sample, sequenced in a study of blood T cells in healthy people across ages. Using its own MiXCR run on the 5' RACE reads, TCRdb lists one record per CDR3 protein. Of about 800,000 distinct CDR3 sequences in the sample, 58% were seen once. Sequencing used blood. These receptors were collected from a young man in good health. The CDR3 runs from the conserved cysteine through the conserved F or W. Each record gives: D gene, clone size, V gene, J gene, CDR3 DNA, CDR3 protein. The D gene is left open where the match is weak. Part of the rows lack a size; the others show once, few, many or a class for expanded clones.

TRBD1,-,TRBV25-1,TRBJ2-4,TGTGCCAGCAGTGAATCTGGGACAGGGGGCGGGAACATTCAGTACTTC,CASSESGTGGGNIQYF
-,few,TRBV5-1,TRBJ1-2,TGCGCCAGCAGCTTGGGACACCAAACTGGTCCGCATGGCTACACCTTC,CASSLGHQTGPHGYTF
-,-,TRBV28,TRBJ2-6,TGTGCCAGCAGTTCCGCGGGGCTCTCTGGGGCCAGCGTCCTGACTTTC,CASSSAGLSGASVLTF
TRBD2,-,TRBV24-1,TRBJ2-1,TGTGCCACCAGTGACCCTAAAGCGGGAGGGCCTCTTGAGCAGTTCTTC,CATSDPKAGGPLEQFF
-,-,TRBV15,TRBJ2-7,TGTGCCACCAGCAGAGAAGGGGGATCCGAGCAGTACTTC,CATSREGGSEQYF
-,few,TRBV20-1,TRBJ2-4,TGCAGTGCTAGTGAAGACAGCCGAGCCAAAAACATTCAGTACTTC,CSASEDSRAKNIQYF
-,-,TRBV20-1,TRBJ2-3,TGCAGTGCCGTGGGGGCTAGCACAGATACGCAGTATTTT,CSAVGASTDTQYF
-,-,TRBV11-2,TRBJ1-2,TGTGCCAGCAGCGTAGCACAGATTAACTATGGCTACACCTTC,CASSVAQINYGYTF
-,few,TRBV20-1,TRBJ1-6,TGCAGTGCTAGAGGAGGGGATGCAGGGATCTATAATTCACCCCTCCACTTT,CSARGGDAGIYNSPLHF
TRBD2,few,TRBV13,TRBJ2-7,TGTGCCAGCAGCTTAAGGGCGGGAGAGTACGAGCAGTACTTC,CASSLRAGEYEQYF
-,-,TRBV5-5,TRBJ1-2,TGTGCCAACCGGCAAAGGGGGGCTGATGGCTACACCTTC,CANRQRGADGYTF
TRBD1,-,TRBV27,TRBJ1-2,TGTGCCAGCGAACAGGGGGGGCGAGAAGAGGGTGAAGGCTACACCTTC,CASEQGGREEGEGYTF
-,few,TRBV18,TRBJ2-7,TGTGCCAGCTCACTCAGGACCGAGGGCCCCTACGAGCAGTACTTC,CASSLRTEGPYEQYF
-,-,TRBV5-1,TRBJ1-1,TGCGCCAGCAGCCCGCAGACAGCGAACACTGAAGCTTTCTTT,CASSPQTANTEAFF
TRBD2,-,TRBV12-3/TRBV12-4,TRBJ2-1,TGTGCCAGCCTACTAGCGGGAGGTCTGAGTGAGCAGTTCTTC,CASLLAGGLSEQFF
-,-,TRBV28,TRBJ2-7,TGTGCCAGCAGTTTGCGGCAGGCCTACTACGAGCAGTACTTC,CASSLRQAYYEQYF
TRBD2,-,TRBV27,TRBJ2-3,TGTGCCAGCAGCTCGAGTTGGACTAGCGGGCCAACCACAGATACGCAGTATTTT,CASSSSWTSGPTTDTQYF
TRBD1,-,TRBV9,TRBJ2-1,TGTGCCAGCAATCAGCCTGGGACAGGGAAGAATGAGCAGTTCTTC,CASNQPGTGKNEQFF
-,-,TRBV6-2/TRBV6-3,TRBJ1-6,TGTGCCAGCCGTCCGGGACTGGATTATTCACCCCTCCACTTT,CASRPGLDYSPLHF
-,once,TRBV5-1,TRBJ1-3,TGCGCCAGCAGCTTGATCGGGATCACTGGAAACACCATATATTTT,CASSLIGITGNTIYF
TRBD2,-,TRBV20-1,TRBJ2-1,TGCAGTGCCCTTGGACTAGCGACCGACAATGAGCAGTTCTTC,CSALGLATDNEQFF
-,many,TRBV5-6,TRBJ2-6,TGTGCCAGCAGCTTGGGGGGCCCATCTGGGGCCAACGTCCTGACTTTC,CASSLGGPSGANVLTF
-,few,TRBV20-1,TRBJ2-5,TGCAGTGCCAGGTTTAGACAGAAAGAAGAGACCCAGTACTTC,CSARFRQKEETQYF
-,-,TRBV20-1,TRBJ2-1,TGCGGTGCTAGTGGAGGAGCCTACAATGAGCAGTTCTTC,CGASGGAYNEQFF
TRBD2,-,TRBV6-2/TRBV6-3,TRBJ2-4,TGTGCCAGCAGTCCCCCGGGACTAGCATGGGAGCAGTACTTC,CASSPPGLAWEQYF
TRBD2,-,TRBV6-2/TRBV6-3,TRBJ2-4,TGTGCCAGCAGTTACTCAGGGACTAGCGGAAACATTCAGTACTTC,CASSYSGTSGNIQYF
-,-,TRBV29-1,TRBJ1-4,TGCAGCGCCATTGACACGGGGATTGAAAAACTGTTTTTT,CSAIDTGIEKLFF
TRBD2,-,TRBV28,TRBJ2-7,TGTGCCAGCAGTTTATACGGGGGGGGCTACGAGCAGTACTTC,CASSLYGGGYEQYF
TRBD2,-,TRBV3-1,TRBJ2-5,TGTGCCAGCAGCCAAGTGGCTAGCGGGGCGGAGACCCAGTACTTC,CASSQVASGAETQYF
-,-,TRBV6-5,TRBJ2-4,TGTGCCAGCACACACAGGATAGCCAAAAACATTCAGTACTTC,CASTHRIAKNIQYF
-,-,TRBV12-3/TRBV12-4,TRBJ2-3,TGTGCCAGCAGTGGCGGAGGGGCAGGAGATGCGCAGTATTTT,CASSGGGAGDAQYF
-,-,TRBV5-1,TRBJ2-3,TGCGCCAGCAGCCGCAGGGTTACCACAGATACGCAGTATTTT,CASSRRVTTDTQYF
TRBD1,few,TRBV4-3,TRBJ2-1,TGCGCCAGCAGCCAAGATAAGCGGCAGGGGGATACCCATGAGCAGTTCTTC,CASSQDKRQGDTHEQFF
-,-,TRBV20-1,TRBJ2-5,TGCAGTGCTAGAGTTAAGGGTTGGGAGACCCAGTACTTC,CSARVKGWETQYF
TRBD1,-,TRBV5-1,TRBJ2-2,TGCGCCAGCAGCTTGGGCGAGAGGACAGGGAACACCGGGGAGCTGTTTTTT,CASSLGERTGNTGELFF
-,once,TRBV20-1,TRBJ2-3,TGCAGTGCTAGTCCTTTGGCGGGTCCCACAGATACGCAGTATTTT,CSASPLAGPTDTQYF
TRBD1,-,TRBV20-1,TRBJ1-5,TGCAGTGCTAGTGTGACAGGGAGGTATAGCAATCAGCCCCAGCATTTT,CSASVTGRYSNQPQHF
TRBD1,-,TRBV20-1,TRBJ2-1,TGCAGTGCTAGGGGGACAGGGGGGGCTTACAATGAGCAGTTCTTC,CSARGTGGAYNEQFF
-,-,TRBV20-1,TRBJ1-2,TGCAGTGCGCCTATACAGGGATATTCGGATGGCTACACCTTC,CSAPIQGYSDGYTF
TRBD1,few,TRBV25-1,TRBJ1-2,TGTGCCAGCAGTGCCGGGACAGGGATTGGCTACACCTTC,CASSAGTGIGYTF
-,-,TRBV9,TRBJ2-1,TGTGCCAGCAGCGTACCTGATGGGGGGACCTCCTACAATGAGCAGTTCTTC,CASSVPDGGTSYNEQFF
TRBD1,few,TRBV7-3,TRBJ2-3,TGTGCCAGCAGCTTCTCAGGACAGGGGGGAGATACGCAGTATTTT,CASSFSGQGGDTQYF
-,-,TRBV6-5,TRBJ2-3,TGTGCCAGCAGCCGCTCCGGGACGGGAAGCACAGATACGCAGTATTTT,CASSRSGTGSTDTQYF
-,few,TRBV11-1,TRBJ2-5,TGTGCCAGCACCAAAGCCGCGGGACAAGAGACCCAGTACTTC,CASTKAAGQETQYF
-,-,TRBV4-2,TRBJ2-7,TGTGCCAGCAGCCAAGAACCTAGGACGGATGAGCAGTACTTC,CASSQEPRTDEQYF
-,few,TRBV7-2,TRBJ1-2,TGTGCCAGCAGCTTACTCCCGACAGATAACTATGGCTACACCTTC,CASSLLPTDNYGYTF
-,few,TRBV28,TRBJ2-7,TGTGCCAGCAGACGGCGGGGCTCCTACGAGCAGTACTTC,CASRRRGSYEQYF
TRBD2,-,TRBV12-5,TRBJ2-3,TGTGCTAGTGGTCCGGCCCTCAGCGGACTAGGGGATACGCAGTATTTT,CASGPALSGLGDTQYF
-,-,TRBV7-2,TRBJ2-7,TGTGCCAGCAGCCAGACGGAAAGGAGCTCCTACGAGCAGTACTTC,CASSQTERSSYEQYF
TRBD2,-,TRBV28,TRBJ2-1,TGTGCCAGCAGTTTAGTTGGTTATGGACTAGCGGGAGGGTCCTACAATGAGCAGTTCTTC,CASSLVGYGLAGGSYNEQFF
TRBD2,-,TRBV6-1,TRBJ2-7,TGTGCCAGCAGTCCCTCACTAGCGGGAGCTTTGTACGAGCAGTACTTC,CASSPSLAGALYEQYF
-,-,TRBV10-3,TRBJ1-1,TGTGCCATCACGGCCAGAAAAGTGAACACTGAAGCTTTCTTT,CAITARKVNTEAFF
TRBD1,-,TRBV5-1,TRBJ1-6,TGCGCCAGCAGCAAGGACAGGAACTTTTATAATTCACCCCTCCACTTT,CASSKDRNFYNSPLHF
-,-,TRBV7-9,TRBJ1-1,TGTGCCAGCAGCCCTGGTCGGTTGGGCCCTGAAGCTTTCTTT,CASSPGRLGPEAFF
-,-,TRBV30,TRBJ1-1,TGTGCCCTGTCGGTGAACACTGAAGCTTTCTTT,CALSVNTEAFF
-,-,TRBV6-6,TRBJ1-2,TGTGCCAGCAGTCCAGAGTTCGATGGCTACACCTTC,CASSPEFDGYTF
-,few,TRBV28,TRBJ2-7,TGTGCCAGCAAAATAACAGGGACCTACGAGCAGTACTTC,CASKITGTYEQYF